In this sample, the clone carrying this T cell receptor (beta chain) turned up once. This sample is part of a study of blood T cell repertoires in COVID-19. Each participant's cohort was designated according to participant-reported clinical history. A case of COVID-19 had been met by exposed participants within 2 weeks before study entry. TCRdb keeps only in-frame clones here, not all; method: immunoSEQ multiplex PCR. The sample carries under 250,000 clones, 83% recorded once. This CDR3 spans 15 amino acids. In germline, CDR1 is SGHRS, CDR2 YFSETQ. V dropped 0 bases and J dropped 9; count of bases not matched to a gene: 11.

This TCR came from a middle-aged woman who had been exposed to COVID-19. Sequences were obtained from PBMCs or T cells enriched from blood (not recorded which). This chain uses TRBV5-1 with TRBJ1-2, with TRBD1 matching 7 bases. The CDR3 region is CASSLGQGDWVSYTF. The DNA for the CDR3 is TGCGCCAGCAGCTTGGGACAGGGCGATTGGGTTAGCTACACCTTC.